This TCR beta chain was sequenced for a study of T cell responses to AZD1222 COVID-19 vaccine. Across the whole study: Second doses that came at about 4 or about 12 weeks were put together.

A word on this clone: No antigen is known for it.

This CDR3 region has 13 residues. Germline V lookup: CDR1 KGHDR, CDR2 SFDVKD. The junction had 5 bases not matched to a gene; V was cut back by 10 bases and J by 1 base. The study's findings and limits: Breadth and depth of Spike-specific TCRs rose after two AZD1222 doses. Within unmutated variant regions lay the reported targets of nearly half of spike-specific TCRs.

The method was immunoSEQ multiplex PCR; TCRdb's version includes in-frame clones alone and lacks a portion of them. The sample lists 100,000 to 150,000 clones, around 89% occurring once. The chain uses TRBV24-1 and TRBJ2-5; 7 bases line up with TRBD1. The sequences come from peripheral blood, collected on day 0 of AZD1222 vaccination. This TCR was sampled from an adult in good health. The chain's CDR3 is CATSQGSQETQYF. In DNA form, the CDR3 reads TGTGCCACATCACAGGGGTCCCAAGAGACCCAGTACTTC.